The TCR beta chain under discussion was sequenced for a study of shared clonotypes between healthy human individuals. This clone was seen more than once but under ten times. V was shortened by 0 bases and J by 0 bases, with 5 bases between the two germline ends. The CDR3 is 14 residues long. Germline CDR1 and CDR2: SGHDT and YYEEEE. TCRdb's table, derived via immunoSEQ multiplex PCR, lists solely in-frame clones and lacks some. The sample yields some 2,500,000 clones, over 85% seen once. This chain uses TRBV5-6 with TRBJ2-3; possible D gene TRBD1, 5 bases. The clonotype was recovered from a man aged 18 to 29 in good health. Some clones in this sample may be carry-over from other donors' samples. The sample consisted of naive CD4+ T cells from PBMCs. Subset: CD45RA+ positively selected. Here the CDR3 reads CASSLDRSTDTQYF. The CDR3 coding sequence is TGTGCCAGCAGCTTGGACAGGAGCACAGATACGCAGTATTTT. The full variable domain, in which reference TRBV5-6 and TRBJ2-3 provide the parts outside the CDR3, is DAGVTQSPTHLIKTRGQQVTLRCSPKSGHDTVSWYQQALGQGPQFIFQYYEEEERQRGNFPDRFSGHQFPNYSSELNVNALLLGDSALYLCASSLDRSTDTQYFGPGTRLTVL.